This T cell receptor (beta chain) was found in a study of blood T cell repertoires in COVID-19. Across the study: Some COVID-19 samples were acute and others convalescent; all came from the United States, Italy and Spain.

Participant age was roughly 18 to 90 years, and participants resided in about 25 US areas. As originally analysed: Amplification of reference gene primers provided the estimated nucleated cell counts. The assay was immunoSEQ multiplex PCR, and TCRdb's table has in-frame clones only and misses some. The V and J calls and clone size come from that table; D and trimming were worked out from the DNA. The table lists 150,000 to 200,000 clones, roughly 84% of them singletons. This CDR3 has 16 amino acids. The V gene end was trimmed by 3 bases and the J gene end by 5 bases; junction bases not matched to a gene: 10. The germline V gene has CDR1 ENHRY and CDR2 SYGVKD.

Sequencing was performed on PBMCs or T cells enriched from blood (not recorded which). The chain employs TRBV10-3 and TRBJ1-5, with TRBD1 matching 7 bases. The clonotype comes from a man in his 60s who had recovered from COVID-19. The chain's CDR3 is CAISDALRQGDQPQHF. CDR3 DNA sequence: TGTGCCATCAGTGACGCCCTCAGACAGGGTGATCAGCCCCAGCATTTT.